Below, 25 T cell receptor beta chains from the same sample are listed, as sequenced in a study of blood T cell repertoires in COVID-19. Libraries were prepared by immunoSEQ multiplex PCR; TCRdb keeps only in-frame clonotypes and omits some of them. The sample carries a few hundred thousand clones, 85% to 90% recorded once. Material for sequencing was PBMCs or T cells enriched from blood (not recorded which). The receptors were gathered from a young man who had recovered from COVID-19.

This chain joins TRBV29-1 and TRBJ1-1; D is possibly TRBD1 (5 bases). The CDR3 runs to 14 residues. CDR1 is SQVTM and CDR2 is ANQGSEA in the germline V gene. V gave up 6 bases and J gave up 0 bases, with 14 bases separating them. In DNA, the CDR3 is TGCAGCGTCGCCACAGGCCACTTGAACACTGAAGCTTTCTTT. Protein sequence: CSVATGHLNTEAFF.

The count of this clone is one. The rearrangement joins TRBV7-9 to TRBJ2-7; 11 bases are shared with TRBD2. The CDR3 spans 14 residues. The germline gives CDR1 SEHNR, CDR2 FQNEAQ (reference sequence). With 5 bases clipped from V and 2 bases from J, the junction kept 2 bases outside the gene matches. CDR3 residues: CASSGGLAAYEQYF. DNA for the CDR3: TGTGCCAGCAGCGGGGGACTAGCGGCCTACGAGCAGTACTTC. The whole variable domain, filled in from reference TRBV7-9 and TRBJ2-7, reads DTGVSQNPRHKITKRGQNVTFRCDPISEHNRLYWYRQTLGQGPEFLTYFQNEAQLEKSRLLSDRFSAERPKGSFSTLEIQRTEQGDSAMYLCASSGGLAAYEQYFGPGTRLTVT.

J is TRBJ2-1 and V is TRBV6-5, with a weak D call TRBD1 (5 bases). The V gene's germline CDR1 is MNHEY and CDR2 SVGAGI. The CDR3 has 11 residues. Deletions cut 3 bases from V and 14 bases from J, with 11 bases between. The CDR3 DNA sequence: TGTGCCAGCAGTTATAGGGGCCTCGAGTTCTTC. It codes for CASSYRGLEFF.

The V gene is TRBV5-1, the J gene TRBJ2-2; D not certain. CDR3 size: 14 residues. V shed 0 bases and J shed 3 bases, with 6 bases lying between them. Germline CDR1 SGHRS, CDR2 YFSETQ. The CDR3 sequence: CASSLDLDTGELFF. CDR3 DNA: TGCGCCAGCAGCTTGGACTTAGACACCGGGGAGCTGTTTTTT.

This chain uses TRBV7-2 with TRBJ2-3; 8 bases align to TRBD1. J lost 6 bases, V lost 3 bases, and 2 bases had no gene match. The germline V gene encodes CDR1 SGHTA and CDR2 FQGNSA. The CDR3 spans 13 residues. The CDR3 nucleotides read TGTGCCAGCAGCTTTCAGGGGGCCGATACGCAGTATTTT. Residues: CASSFQGADTQYF.

This CDR3 reads CASSRTGVYEQYF. The CDR3, as DNA: TGTGCCAGCAGCCGTACCGGGGTCTACGAGCAGTACTTC. The chain has TRBV6-5 and TRBJ2-7; possibly TRBD2 for D (5 bases). Germline-derived CDR1 and CDR2 are MNHEY and SVGAGI. Between the trimmed V and J ends, which lost 6 bases and 3 bases, there was a span of 12 bases. The CDR3 contains 13 residues.

The chain uses TRBV5-1 and TRBJ1-3; D remains ambiguous. Trimming took off 1 base at V and 0 bases at J, with 14 bases between the two ends. Germline values: CDR1 SGHRS, CDR2 YFSETQ. There are 17 residues in the CDR3. The CDR3, as DNA: TGCGCCAGCAGCTTGTATATGGGCGGAGGCTCTGGAAACACCATATATTTT. This codes for CASSLYMGGGSGNTIYF.

The chain links TRBV10-3 to TRBJ2-6, with 7 bases fitting TRBD1. Germline V lookup: CDR1 ENHRY, CDR2 SYGVKD. The CDR3 has 15 amino acids. V was clipped by 10 bases and J by 0 bases; unmatched bases: 6. For the CDR3, the DNA is TGTGCCACCACGACAGGGACCTCTGGGGCCAACGTCCTGACTTTC. It translates to CATTTGTSGANVLTF.

This sequence joins TRBV27 and TRBJ2-7, with 10 nucleotides matching TRBD2. Looked up from germline, CDR1 is MNHEY and CDR2 is SMNVEV (reference sequence). The junction had 8 bases not matched to a gene; V was cut back by 1 base and J by 2 bases. CDR3 length: 17 amino acids. The CDR3 coding sequence is TGTGCCAGCAGTTTATTCTCCCCCCTAGCGGGAGCCTACGAGCAGTACTTC. It specifies CASSLFSPLAGAYEQYF.

The V gene is TRBV3-1 (or the pseudogene TRBV3-2), the J gene TRBJ1-5, with D uncertain. Trimming pared 4 bases from V and 2 bases from J, leaving 15 bases between. The CDR3 length is 16 residues. Germline values: CDR1 LGHDT, CDR2 YNNKEL (reference sequence). The CDR3 here is CASSLAGGHGNQPQHF. CDR3 in DNA: TGTGCCAGCAGCCTTGCTGGCGGCCACGGCAATCAGCCCCAGCATTTT.

The rearrangement links TRBV7-9 to TRBJ2-1; a weak D match, TRBD1 (5 bases). V was shortened by 4 bases and J by 9 bases, with 13 bases between the two germline ends. Per germline, CDR1 SEHNR and CDR2 FQNEAQ (reference sequence). The CDR3 contains 13 residues. The CDR3 here is CASSWALDTEQFF. CDR3 nucleotides: TGTGCCAGCAGCTGGGCCCTGGACACTGAGCAGTTCTTC.

The chain links TRBV12-3 or TRBV12-4 to TRBJ1-4, with D possibly TRBD1 on 6 matching bases. The CDR3 runs 13 residues. V was pared by 6 bases and J by 9 bases, with 14 bases between. CDR3 DNA: TGTGCCAGCAGCCCTACAGGGAGTAAAAAACTGTTTTTT. It is translated as CASSPTGSKKLFF.

The V and J genes are TRBV3-1 (or the pseudogene TRBV3-2) and TRBJ2-7; D is uncertain. The length of the CDR3 is 15 residues. Germline V lookup: CDR1 LGHDT, CDR2 YNNKEL (reference sequence). Trimming took 4 bases from V and 3 from J, leaving 16 bases between them. In DNA, the CDR3 is TGTGCCAGCAGCCGGTTCATGTCAGATAACTACGAGCAGTACTTC. Residues: CASSRFMSDNYEQYF.

The rearrangement uses TRBV20-1 and TRBJ2-2, with D hard to call. The CDR3 is 10 residues long. With 4 bases removed from V and 6 bases from J, the gap between germline ends came to 3 bases. Germline CDR1 reads DFQATT; CDR2 reads SNEGSKA (reference sequence). The CDR3 coding sequence is TGCAGTGCTATATCCGGGGAGCTGTTTTTT. This sequence encodes CSAISGELFF.

This clone came up a few times. This rearrangement joins TRBV30 to TRBJ1-2, with D uncertain. CDR1 is GTSNPN and CDR2 is SVGIG in the germline V gene (reference sequence). This CDR3 region has 14 residues. Trimming left V 0 bases short and J 0 bases short, with 8 bases between. In nucleotides, the CDR3 is TGTGCCTGGAGTGTGGTACCAGCTAACTATGGCTACACCTTC. Translating it yields CAWSVVPANYGYTF.

The chain uses TRBV10-1 and TRBJ2-3; D unclear. The germline V gene encodes CDR1 WNHNN and CDR2 SYGVQD (reference sequence). Trimming removed 2 bases from V and 1 base from J, with 7 bases in between. The CDR3 contains 14 residues. The CDR3 DNA reads TGCGCCAGCAGTGAGAATTTCGGCACAGATACGCAGTATTTT. It codes for CASSENFGTDTQYF.

This clone was counted between two and nine times. The CDR3 DNA reads TGCAGCGTTGAGAGGGATTTAATGAACACTGAAGCTTTCTTT. Translated: CSVERDLMNTEAFF. This chain links TRBV29-1 with TRBJ1-1; no definite D call. Trimming stripped 3 bases from V and 0 bases from J, with 11 bases between. CDR3 length equals 14 residues. Looked up from germline, CDR1 is SQVTM and CDR2 is ANQGSEA.

The J gene is TRBJ2-3, the V gene TRBV25-1, with TRBD1 as a possible D gene (6 bases). Per the germline V gene, CDR1 is MGHDK and CDR2 is SYGVNS. The CDR3 runs 12 residues. V gave up 4 bases and J gave up 5 bases, with 7 bases separating them. The CDR3 sequence: CASSVRGDTQYF. The CDR3 DNA reads TGTGCCAGCAGTGTCAGGGGAGATACGCAGTATTTT.

The rearrangement links TRBV5-1 to TRBJ1-2; unclear D gene. Trimming pared 4 bases from V and 1 base from J, leaving 20 bases between. CDR3 length equals 17 residues. Germline-derived CDR1 and CDR2 are SGHRS and YFSETQ. The CDR3 DNA reads as TGCGCCAGCAGCAGGACGCCTTCGGAGGCCCTTAACTATGGCTACACCTTC. Protein: CASSRTPSEALNYGYTF.

The rearrangement links TRBV4-2 to TRBJ2-1, with TRBD2 matching 8 bases. J gave up 9 bases and V 0 bases, and 10 bases lay outside the gene matches. Germline loops: CDR1 LGHNA, CDR2 YNFKEQ. There are 16 residues in the CDR3. The CDR3 reads CASSQDQAREGSEQFF. The CDR3 DNA is TGTGCCAGCAGCCAAGATCAGGCACGGGAGGGTTCTGAGCAGTTCTTC.

The rearrangement uses TRBV15 and TRBJ2-7; 12 nucleotides match TRBD1. Germline CDR1 and CDR2: LNHNV and YYDKDF (reference sequence). V shed 3 bases and J 5 bases; nucleotides not matched to a gene: 5. The length of the CDR3 is 15 residues. CDR3 protein: CATSRDGTGGDEQYF. The CDR3 DNA is TGTGCCACCAGCAGGGACGGGACAGGGGGCGACGAGCAGTACTTC.

The rearrangement links TRBV6-5 to TRBJ1-1; D is ambiguous. V lost 7 bases to trimming and J lost 6 bases, with 9 bases between them. Germline V gene lookup returns CDR1 MNHEY and CDR2 SVGAGI. The CDR3 runs to 11 residues. In nucleotides, the CDR3 is TGTGCCAGCACCTCAAGCGCTGAAGCTTTCTTT. As protein: CASTSSAEAFF.

This clone has just one count. This sequence joins TRBV28 and TRBJ2-5; D remains ambiguous. V gave up 1 base and J gave up 2 bases, with 5 bases separating them. Germline V lookup: CDR1 MDHEN, CDR2 SYDVKM. This CDR3 contains 13 residues. The CDR3 nucleotides are TGTGCCAGCAGTTTATTCCAGCAAGAGACCCAGTACTTC. Protein sequence: CASSLFQQETQYF.

The V call is TRBV5-1, the J call TRBJ1-1, with D unresolved. Trimming left V 2 bases short and J 0 bases short, with 8 bases between. CDR1 and CDR2 from the germline V gene are SGHRS and YFSETQ. This CDR3 is 14 amino acids long. The CDR3 DNA follows: TGCGCCAGCAGCTTTATAGCCGTGAACACTGAAGCTTTCTTT. Protein: CASSFIAVNTEAFF. The complete variable domain, with remaining parts taken from reference TRBV5-1 and TRBJ1-1, reads KAGVTQTPRYLIKTRGQQVTLSCSPISGHRSVSWYQQTPGQGLQFLFEYFSETQRNKGNFPGRFSGRQFSNSRSEMNVSTLELGDSALYLCASSFIAVNTEAFFGQGTRLTVV.

The chain joins TRBV7-9 to TRBJ1-5; 10 bases agree with TRBD1. Losses at the gene ends were 5 bases for V and 6 bases for J; bases not matched to a gene: 10. The CDR3 loop spans 16 amino acids. CDR1 SEHNR and CDR2 FQNEAQ come from the germline V gene (reference sequence). The CDR3 protein is CASSHDRDRGGQPQHF. CDR3 DNA: TGTGCCAGCAGCCACGACCGGGACAGGGGTGGTCAGCCCCAGCATTTT.